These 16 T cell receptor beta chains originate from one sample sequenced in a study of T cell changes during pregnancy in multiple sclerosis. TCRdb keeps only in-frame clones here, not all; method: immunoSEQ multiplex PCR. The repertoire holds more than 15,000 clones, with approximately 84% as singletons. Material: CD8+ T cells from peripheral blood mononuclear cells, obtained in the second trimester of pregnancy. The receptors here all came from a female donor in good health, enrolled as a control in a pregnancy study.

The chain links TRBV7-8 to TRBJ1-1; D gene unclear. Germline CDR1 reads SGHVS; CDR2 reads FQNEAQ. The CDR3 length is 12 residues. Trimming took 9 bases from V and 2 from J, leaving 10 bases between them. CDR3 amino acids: CASTEGNTEAFF. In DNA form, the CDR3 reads TGTGCCAGTACTGAGGGAAACACTGAAGCTTTCTTT.

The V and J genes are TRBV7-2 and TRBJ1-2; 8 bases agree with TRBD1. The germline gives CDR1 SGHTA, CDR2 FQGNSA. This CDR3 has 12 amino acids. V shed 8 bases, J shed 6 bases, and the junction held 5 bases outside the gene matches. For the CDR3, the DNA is TGTGCCAGCGGACAGGGTATTCATGGCTACACCTTC. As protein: CASGQGIHGYTF.

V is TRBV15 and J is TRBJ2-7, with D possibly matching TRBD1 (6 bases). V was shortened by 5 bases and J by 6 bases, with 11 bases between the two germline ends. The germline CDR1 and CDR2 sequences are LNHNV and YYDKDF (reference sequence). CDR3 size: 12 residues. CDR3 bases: TGTGCCACCAGCGCCGAAGGGGGCGAGCAGTACTTC. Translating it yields CATSAEGGEQYF.

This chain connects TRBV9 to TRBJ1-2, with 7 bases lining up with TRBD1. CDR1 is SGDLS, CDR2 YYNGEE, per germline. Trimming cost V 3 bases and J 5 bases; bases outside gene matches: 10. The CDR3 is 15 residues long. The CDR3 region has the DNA TGTGCCAGCAGCGCGTATAAGGGGGCGCGGTATGGCTACACCTTC. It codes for CASSAYKGARYGYTF.

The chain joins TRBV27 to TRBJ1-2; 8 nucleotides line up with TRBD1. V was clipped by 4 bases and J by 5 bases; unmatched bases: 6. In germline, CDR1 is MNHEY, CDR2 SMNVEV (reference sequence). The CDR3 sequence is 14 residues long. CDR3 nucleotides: TGTGCCAGCAGTTGGAGCAGGGGGCAGTATGGCTACACCTTC. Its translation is CASSWSRGQYGYTF.

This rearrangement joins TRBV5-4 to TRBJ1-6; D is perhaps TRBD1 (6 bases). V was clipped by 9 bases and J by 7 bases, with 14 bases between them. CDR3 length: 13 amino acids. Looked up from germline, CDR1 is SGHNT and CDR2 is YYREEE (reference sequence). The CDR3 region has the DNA TGTGCCACCGAACAGGGAGAGAATTCACCCCTCCACTTT. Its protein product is CATEQGENSPLHF.

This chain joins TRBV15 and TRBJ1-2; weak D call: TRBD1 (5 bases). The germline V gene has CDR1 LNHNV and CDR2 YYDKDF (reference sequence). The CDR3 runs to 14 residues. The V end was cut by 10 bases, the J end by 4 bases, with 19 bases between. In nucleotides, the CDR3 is TGTGCCAGCAGGGCGGGAGGGGATCCCTATGGCTACACCTTC. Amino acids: CASRAGGDPYGYTF.

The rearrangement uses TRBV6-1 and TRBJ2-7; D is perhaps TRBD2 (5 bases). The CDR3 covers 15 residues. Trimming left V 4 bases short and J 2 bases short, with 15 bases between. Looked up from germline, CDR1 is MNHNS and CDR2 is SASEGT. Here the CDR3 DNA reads TGTGCCAGCAGTGGTCATCTAGCTGAAGCCTACGAGCAGTACTTC. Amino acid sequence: CASSGHLAEAYEQYF.

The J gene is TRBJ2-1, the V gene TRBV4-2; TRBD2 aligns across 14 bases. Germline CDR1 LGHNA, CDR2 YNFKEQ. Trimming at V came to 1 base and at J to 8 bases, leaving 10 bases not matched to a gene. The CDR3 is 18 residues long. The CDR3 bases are TGTGCCAGCAGCCAAGTGGCGACTAGCGGGGGGGCCTCTTATGAGCAGTTCTTC. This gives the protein CASSQVATSGGASYEQFF.

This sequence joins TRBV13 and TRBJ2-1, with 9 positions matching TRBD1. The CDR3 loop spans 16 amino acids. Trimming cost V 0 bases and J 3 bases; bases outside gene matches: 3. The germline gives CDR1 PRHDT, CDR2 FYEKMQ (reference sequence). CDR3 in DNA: TGTGCCAGCAGCTTAGGTACAGGGGGCCACTACAATGAGCAGTTCTTC. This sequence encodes CASSLGTGGHYNEQFF. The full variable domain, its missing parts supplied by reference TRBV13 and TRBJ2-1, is AAGVIQSPRHLIKEKRETATLKCYPIPRHDTVYWYQQGPGQDPQFLISFYEKMQSDKGSIPDRFSAQQFSDYHSELNMSSLELGDSALYFCASSLGTGGHYNEQFFGPGTRLTVL.

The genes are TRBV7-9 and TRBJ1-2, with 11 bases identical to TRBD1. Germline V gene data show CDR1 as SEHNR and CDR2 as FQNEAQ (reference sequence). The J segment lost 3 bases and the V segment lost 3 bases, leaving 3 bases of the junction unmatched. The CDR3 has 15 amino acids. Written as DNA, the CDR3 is TGTGCCAGCAGCTTCCCGGGACAGGGGGACTATGGCTACACCTTC. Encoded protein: CASSFPGQGDYGYTF.

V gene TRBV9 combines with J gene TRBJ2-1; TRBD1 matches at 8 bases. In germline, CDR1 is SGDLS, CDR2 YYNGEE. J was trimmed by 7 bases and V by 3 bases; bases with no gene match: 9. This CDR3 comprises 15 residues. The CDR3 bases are TGTGCCAGCAGCGCCCCGGGACAGGTTAAGAATGAGCAGTTCTTC. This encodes CASSAPGQVKNEQFF.

The CDR3 here is CASSFASRQYF. The CDR3 region has the DNA TGTGCCAGCAGTTTTGCAAGTAGGCAGTACTTC. This chain links TRBV27 with TRBJ2-7, with unresolved D. V was shortened by 3 bases and J by 9 bases, with 9 bases between the two germline ends. Per the germline V gene, CDR1 is MNHEY and CDR2 is SMNVEV (reference sequence). The CDR3 has 11 residues.

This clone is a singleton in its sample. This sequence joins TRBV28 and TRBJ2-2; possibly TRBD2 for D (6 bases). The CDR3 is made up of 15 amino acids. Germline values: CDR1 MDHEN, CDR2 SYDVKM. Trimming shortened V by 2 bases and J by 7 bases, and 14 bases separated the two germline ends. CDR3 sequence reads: CASSLGGFPVGELFF. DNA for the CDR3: TGTGCCAGCAGTTTAGGGGGGTTCCCAGTCGGGGAGCTGTTTTTT.

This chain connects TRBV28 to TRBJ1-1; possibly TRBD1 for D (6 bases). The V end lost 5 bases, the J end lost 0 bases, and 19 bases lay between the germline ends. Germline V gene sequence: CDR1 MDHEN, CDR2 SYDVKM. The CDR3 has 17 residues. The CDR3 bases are TGTGCCAGCAGTCAGGACAGCTTTGGACCTATGAACACTGAAGCTTTCTTT. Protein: CASSQDSFGPMNTEAFF.

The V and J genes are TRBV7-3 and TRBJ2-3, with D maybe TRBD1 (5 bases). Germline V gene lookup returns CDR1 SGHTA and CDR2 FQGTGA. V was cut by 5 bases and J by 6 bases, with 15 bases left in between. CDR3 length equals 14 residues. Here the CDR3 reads CASSIGDSGDTQYF. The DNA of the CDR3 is TGTGCCAGCAGCATAGGGGATTCAGGTGATACGCAGTATTTT.